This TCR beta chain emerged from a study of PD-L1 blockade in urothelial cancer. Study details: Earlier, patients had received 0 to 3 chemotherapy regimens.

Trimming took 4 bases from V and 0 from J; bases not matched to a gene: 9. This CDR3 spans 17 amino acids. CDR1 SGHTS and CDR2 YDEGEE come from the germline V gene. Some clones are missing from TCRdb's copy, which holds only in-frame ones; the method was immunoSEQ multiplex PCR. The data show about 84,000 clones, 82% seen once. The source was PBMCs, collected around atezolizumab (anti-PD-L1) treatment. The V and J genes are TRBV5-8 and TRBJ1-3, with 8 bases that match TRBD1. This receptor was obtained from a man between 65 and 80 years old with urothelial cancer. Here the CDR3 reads CASSTRQGMSSGNTIYF. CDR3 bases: TGTGCCAGCAGCACCCGACAGGGGATGAGCTCTGGAAACACCATATATTTT.